The clone carrying this T cell receptor (beta chain) was seen a single time. Its antigen is unidentified. This sample was taken from a study of T cell responses to AZD1222 COVID-19 vaccine. Looking at the study overall: Second-dose recipients at about 4 or about 12 weeks were treated as one pooled group.

TCRdb's table, derived via immunoSEQ multiplex PCR, lists solely in-frame clones and lacks some. The sample lists some 140,000 clones, nearly 95% occurring once. Broader study findings: Targeting of unmutated variant regions was reportedly seen in nearly half of spike-specific TCRs. Spike-spanning, vaccine-associated CD4 TCRs were dominant at 160-218 and 743-854. Two AZD1222 administrations were followed by greater Spike-specific TCR breadth and depth.

V was cut by 3 bases and J by 10 bases, with 8 bases left in between. This CDR3 comprises 11 residues. The germline CDR1 and CDR2 sequences are SGHAT and FQNNGV. The sample was peripheral blood, taken on day 0 of AZD1222 vaccination. This rearrangement joins TRBV11-2 to TRBJ2-3; D is possibly TRBD2 (6 bases). The receptor was derived from an adult in good health. The CDR3 reads CASSFGGPQYF. CDR3 sequence (DNA): TGTGCCAGCAGCTTCGGGGGTCCGCAGTATTTT.